One sample yielded the 18 T cell receptor beta chains listed below, sequenced in a study of T cell clonality in common variable immunodeficiency. Findings of the study overall: Fewer deletions and N-nucleotide insertions were reportedly seen in common variable immunodeficiency TCR beta sequences.

No cognate antigen is known for these TCRs. The protocol was immunoSEQ multiplex PCR, while the TCRdb copy is restricted to in-frame clones and leaves out a portion. This set yields more than 13,000 clones and no singletons; the top ten hold 8.5% to 10%. Input material: peripheral blood mononuclear cells. These receptors all stem from a human donor with common variable immunodeficiency.

As for this clone: The read comes to an end 3 residues before the CDR3 does, leaving the germline J gene to fill in the end. V gene TRBV2 combines with J gene TRBJ1-4, with 8 bases lining up with TRBD1. Germline V lookup: CDR1 SNHLY, CDR2 FYNNEI. V gave up 7 bases and J gave up 7 bases; unmatched junction bases: 8. This CDR3 contains 14 residues. Partial CDR3 DNA: TGTGCCAGCACTGGACAGGGTACGGGTGAAAAA. Its protein product is CASTGQGTGEK. The whole CDR3 protein reads CASTGQGTGEKLFF.

The table lists this clone with a few counts. The CDR3 goes on 3 residues after the read ends, and that part is filled in from the germline J gene. The V and J genes are TRBV20-1 and TRBJ2-5, with no clear D. V lost 3 bases to trimming and J lost 5 bases, with 7 bases between them. This CDR3 region has 11 residues. Looked up from germline, CDR1 is DFQATT and CDR2 is SNEGSKA (reference sequence). CDR3 DNA (partial): TGCAGTGCTAGCCCGTCTGAGACC. Translating gives CSASPSET. The CDR3 as a whole reads CSASPSETQYF.

This clone was observed a handful of times. The sequenced fragment ends 3 residues before the CDR3 boundary, so the rest is inferred from the germline J gene. The rearrangement joins TRBV19 to TRBJ2-7; perhaps TRBD1 as D (7 bases). The CDR3 runs 14 residues. V was cut by 3 bases and J by 6 bases, with 15 bases left in between. Germline CDR1 LNHDA, CDR2 SQIVND (reference sequence). This chain's CDR3 is CASSIGGGLGEQYF. Partial CDR3 DNA: TGTGCCAGTAGTATTGGAGGGGGCCTAGGCGAG.

This clone was detected a few times. The read ends 3 residues shy of where the CDR3 ends; the end is completed using the germline J gene. This chain uses TRBV7-2 with TRBJ1-5; TRBD1 is a possible D gene (6 bases). CDR3 length: 15 residues. The germline CDR1 and CDR2 sequences are SGHTA and FQGNSA. V was cut by 5 bases and J by 2 bases, with 13 bases left in between. This chain's CDR3 is CASSKHRDGNQPQHF. The sequenced CDR3 bases are TGTGCCAGCAGCAAGCACAGGGACGGCAATCAGCCC.

In regard to this clone: The read halts 3 residues ahead of the CDR3 end, with the missing end drawn from the germline J gene. The V and J genes are TRBV2 and TRBJ2-3; D is possibly TRBD2 (7 bases). The V and J ends lost 4 bases and 3 bases respectively, with 11 bases between them. CDR1 is SNHLY, CDR2 FYNNEI, per germline. The CDR3 totals 14 residues. The CDR3 is CASSAAGATDTQYF. Partial CDR3 DNA: TGTGCCAGCAGTGCGGCGGGGGCGACAGATACG.

In the case of this clone: The CDR3 end lies 3 residues beyond the end of the read and is filled in from the germline J gene. V usage is TRBV5-6 and J usage is TRBJ1-1; TRBD1 is a possible D gene (6 bases). Trimming left V 3 bases short and J 5 bases short, with 14 bases between. Germline V gene lookup returns CDR1 SGHDT and CDR2 YYEEEE. This CDR3 spans 14 amino acids. Incomplete CDR3 DNA: TGTGCCAGCAGCTCCGTGGGGGCCCGTACTGAA. Its translation is CASSSVGARTE. The full-length CDR3 reads as CASSSVGARTEAFF.

Of note for this clone: The CDR3 goes on 3 residues after the read ends, and that part is filled in from the germline J gene. The gene calls are TRBV6-2 or TRBV6-3 and TRBJ2-1; 9 nucleotides align to TRBD2. Trimming at V came to 9 bases and at J to 5 bases, leaving 8 bases not matched to a gene. Per germline, CDR1 MNHEY and CDR2 SVGEGT. The length of the CDR3 is 14 residues. The CDR3 protein is CASQRSGGNNEQFF. Partial CDR3 DNA: TGTGCCAGTCAAAGAAGCGGGGGGAACAATGAG.

This clone was counted only a few times. The read gets to within 3 residues of the CDR3 end, and the germline J gene fills in the rest. The chain links TRBV18 to TRBJ1-1; a weak D match, TRBD1 (5 bases). This CDR3 is built from 12 residues. The germline CDR1 and CDR2 sequences are KGHSH and LQKENI. The ends were cut back, 6 bases at V and 5 bases at J, with 10 bases in the middle. The sequenced part of the CDR3 DNA is TGTGCCAGCTCCCTCAGGGATACTGAA. Protein sequence: CASSLRDTE. The complete CDR3 sequence is CASSLRDTEAFF.

This clone has a handful of counts. Sequencing ends 3 residues short of the CDR3 end; the germline J gene provides the rest. The V gene is TRBV2, the J gene TRBJ2-7; 9 bases are shared with TRBD2. Unmatched junction bases numbered 4, after V lost 4 bases and J lost 6 bases. The CDR3 extends over 13 amino acids. The germline gives CDR1 SNHLY, CDR2 FYNNEI. This CDR3 reads CASSGLAAAEQYF. Incomplete CDR3 DNA: TGTGCCAGCAGTGGACTAGCGGCGGCCGAG. The full variable domain, with the rest looked up from reference TRBV2 and TRBJ2-7, is EPEVTQTPSHQVTQMGQEVILRCVPISNHLYFYWYRQILGQKVEFLVSFYNNEISEKSEIFDDQFSVERPDGSNFTLKIRSTKLEDSAMYFCASSGLAAAEQYFGPGTRLTVT.

As concerns this clone: The read ends 3 residues shy of where the CDR3 ends; the end is completed using the germline J gene. J is TRBJ1-5 and V is TRBV20-1; the D gene is possibly TRBD1 (5 bases). Germline V gene lookup returns CDR1 DFQATT and CDR2 SNEGSKA (reference sequence). V lost 1 base and J 3 bases, leaving 13 bases between the germline ends. The CDR3 covers 15 residues. The CDR3 reads CSARVQTAHNQPQHF. Partial CDR3 DNA: TGCAGTGCTAGAGTACAGACAGCACACAATCAGCCC.

Of note for this clone: The read terminates 3 residues before the CDR3 end, so the remaining end is supplied by the germline J gene. This sequence joins TRBV18 and TRBJ2-2; the D gene is possibly TRBD2 (7 bases). The germline V gene encodes CDR1 KGHSH and CDR2 LQKENI. Trimming took off 2 bases at V and 0 bases at J, with 16 bases between the two ends. The CDR3 spans 18 residues. This CDR3 is CASSPGVGRGPNTGELFF. CDR3 DNA, as far as it was read: TGTGCCAGCTCACCAGGAGTGGGGCGGGGGCCGAACACCGGGGAG. The full variable domain, its missing parts supplied by reference TRBV18 and TRBJ2-2, is NAGVMQNPRHLVRRRGQEARLRCSPMKGHSHVYWYRQLPEEGLKFMVYLQKENIIDESGMPKERFSAEFPKEGPSILRIQQVVRGDSAAYFCASSPGVGRGPNTGELFFGEGSRLTVL.

This clone has more than one count but fewer than ten. Sequence at one end of the junction differs from germline and may be a read error. The CDR3 end falls 3 residues outside the read, so it is completed with the germline J gene. V gene TRBV7-7 combines with J gene TRBJ2-7; 12 nucleotides match TRBD1. The CDR3 has 15 amino acids. Per germline, CDR1 SSHAT and CDR2 FNYEAQ (reference sequence). The DNA read from the CDR3 is TGTGCTAGCAGCCCCGGGACAGGGGGCCCCTACGAG. This gives the protein CASSPGTGGPYE. The whole CDR3 sequence is CASSPGTGGPYEQYF.

This clone showed up just a few times. The sequence runs out 3 residues before the end of the CDR3; the remainder is reconstructed from the germline J gene. The chain combines TRBV5-1 with TRBJ2-7, with 8 nucleotides matching TRBD1. Germline assignment: CDR1 SGHRS and CDR2 YFSETQ. This CDR3 is 14 amino acids long. The junction had 8 bases not matched to a gene; V was cut back by 6 bases and J by 3 bases. The CDR3 reads CASNKGQAGYEQYF. CDR3 DNA (partial): TGCGCCAGCAACAAGGGACAGGCGGGCTACGAG.

This clone was observed a few times. The CDR3 end lies 3 residues beyond the end of the read and is filled in from the germline J gene. The chain uses TRBV5-1 and TRBJ2-7; 7 bases match TRBD1. Germline CDR1 and CDR2: SGHRS and YFSETQ. The CDR3 covers 15 residues. The V segment lost 1 base and the J segment 2 bases; nucleotides outside the gene matches: 6. The CDR3 DNA, read in part, is TGCGCCAGCAGCTTGCTAGACAGGGTGACCTACGAG. It yields the protein CASSLLDRVTYE. The entire CDR3 sequence reads CASSLLDRVTYEQYF.

On this clone: The sequenced fragment ends 3 residues before the CDR3 boundary, so the rest is inferred from the germline J gene. The chain links TRBV19 to TRBJ2-1; no clear D gene. In germline, CDR1 is LNHDA, CDR2 SQIVND (reference sequence). V was clipped by 7 bases and J by 6 bases, with 19 bases between them. The CDR3 consists of 15 residues. CDR3 DNA, as far as it was read: TGTGCCAGTATTAAACAGAGTTCTACGGCCAATGAG. It specifies CASIKQSSTANE. The CDR3, in full, reads CASIKQSSTANEQFF.

Concerning this clone itself: The read ends 3 residues shy of where the CDR3 ends; the end is completed using the germline J gene. This rearrangement joins TRBV7-9 to TRBJ2-5; no definite D call. The CDR3 has 15 residues. Deletions cut 2 bases from V and 2 bases from J, with 12 bases between. Germline V gives CDR1 SEHNR, CDR2 FQNEAQ (reference sequence). The CDR3 DNA, read in part, is TGTGCCAGCAGCTTAAGGGTTCAGCTACAAGAGACC. It translates to CASSLRVQLQET. The whole CDR3 region reads CASSLRVQLQETQYF. Together with reference TRBV7-9 and TRBJ2-5, the CDR3 gives the full variable domain: DTGVSQNPRHKITKRGQNVTFRCDPISEHNRLYWYRQTLGQGPEFLTYFQNEAQLEKSRLLSDRFSAERPKGSFSTLEIQRTEQGDSAMYLCASSLRVQLQETQYFGPGTRLLVL.

A few counts support this clone. With the read ending 3 residues before the CDR3 end, the germline J gene is used to fill in that end. J is TRBJ2-1 and V is TRBV7-3; weak D call: TRBD2 (6 bases). From germline, CDR1 is SGHTA and CDR2 FQGTGA. CDR3 length equals 13 residues. The V gene lost 5 bases and the J gene lost 9 bases, with 14 bases spanning the gap. The sequenced part of the CDR3 DNA is TGTGCCAGCAGCCCCGGGACTGGGGTTGAG. It codes for CASSPGTGVE. The complete CDR3 sequence is CASSPGTGVEQFF. Based on the CDR3 plus reference TRBV7-3 and TRBJ2-1, the full variable domain is GAGVSQTPSNKVTEKGKYVELRCDPISGHTALYWYRQSLGQGPEFLIYFQGTGAADDSGLPNDRFFAVRPEGSVSTLKIQRTERGDSAVYLCASSPGTGVEQFFGPGTRLTVL.

Worth noting for this clone: The CDR3 goes on 3 residues after the read ends, and that part is filled in from the germline J gene. The chain links TRBV19 to TRBJ2-5; the match to TRBD1 covers 7 bases. The CDR3 loop spans 15 amino acids. The germline V gene has CDR1 LNHDA and CDR2 SQIVND (reference sequence). The V gene end was trimmed by 6 bases and the J gene end by 3 bases; junction bases not matched to a gene: 10. Here the CDR3 reads CASSNTGTAKETQYF. CDR3 DNA, as far as it was read: TGTGCCAGTAGCAACACCGGGACAGCGAAAGAGACC. The whole variable domain, filled in from reference TRBV19 and TRBJ2-5, reads DGGITQSPKYLFRKEGQNVTLSCEQNLNHDAMYWYRQDPGQGLRLIYYSQIVNDFQKGDIAEGYSVSREKKESFPLTVTSAQKNPTAFYLCASSNTGTAKETQYFGPGTRLLVL.